This T cell receptor beta chain is from a study of shared clonotypes between healthy human individuals. CDR1 is MNHNS and CDR2 is SASEGT in the germline V gene. V lost 3 bases to trimming and J lost 4 bases, with 16 bases between them. CDR3 size: 16 residues. How the authors handled the data: Because ImmunoSEQ provided only junction sequences with no quality scores, the filtering differed. Clones were sequenced by immunoSEQ multiplex PCR, and TCRdb holds only the in-frame ones, with some missing. V, J and clone size reflect that table, while D and trimming were determined from the DNA. The sample yields roughly 480,000 clones, around 79% seen once.

Sequencing was done on a sample of PBMCs. This TCR came from a woman aged 40 to 50 in good health. Some clones in this sample may be carry-over from other donors' samples. The chain couples TRBV6-1 to TRBJ1-5, with D perhaps TRBD1 (6 bases). The CDR3 nucleotides read TGTGCCAGCAGTGAGTCCCACAGAACAGGGAATCAGCCCCAGCATTTT. Translation gives CASSESHRTGNQPQHF.